These T cell receptor beta chains were read from a single sample in a study of cytomegalovirus exposure and HLA in healthy donors. Sequencing was performed with immunoSEQ multiplex PCR; in TCRdb, only in-frame clones are kept and a portion is missing. The table includes 65,000 to 75,000 clones, roughly 65% detected once. The sample taken for sequencing was PBMCs. The source of these receptors is a woman in her 30s in good health and CMV-seronegative. Both conserved end residues are part of each CDR3.

>TRBJ2-3|TRBV4-1
CASSQWPAGGPDTQYF
>TRBJ1-6|TRBV19
CASGGADARAPLHF
>TRBJ1-1|TRBV6-5
CASSRDRAAEAFF
>TRBJ1-4|TRBV5-1
CASSFRWTGGLEKLFF
>TRBJ2-1|TRBV9
CASSVSGGAAYNEQFF
>TRBJ1-2|TRBV11-3
CASSLVDRDLYGYTF
>TRBJ1-1|TRBV6-5
CASSRLSWNTEAFF
>TRBJ2-3|TRBV5-5
CASSLAWSTDTQYF
>TRBJ1-4|TRBV6-1
CASRGQAEGQRKLFF
>TRBJ1-2|TRBV6-1
CASSNPTRGDYGYTF
>TRBJ1-5|TRBV6-5
CASSPDRAFNQPQHF
>TRBJ2-7|TRBV11-3
CASSLWTGRYEQYF
>TRBJ1-2|TRBV4-1
CASSQSSGTGERGYTF
>TRBJ2-4|TRBV10-3
CATGTSGDKNIQYF
>TRBJ1-1|TRBV4-1
CASSQGVFARIMNTEAFF
>TRBJ2-3|TRBV5-8
CASRYRADTQYF
>TRBJ2-3|TRBV9
CASSVVTVGADTQYF
>TRBJ2-7|TRBV2
CVCKQKAAYEQYF
>TRBJ1-2|TRBV5-5
CASSLEWSFNYGYTF
>TRBJ2-7|TRBV11-2
CASSLGAYEQYF
>TRBJ2-2|TRBV6-5
CASIRDTLTGELFF
>TRBJ1-2|TRBV7-8
CASSLARDFGYTF
>TRBJ1-2|TRBV19
CASTPPDGEGYTF
>TRBJ2-3|TRBV6-6
CASSPGGITDTQYF